The sequence of this TCR beta chain was determined in a study of T cell clones after liver transplantation (dated by TCRdb to the late 2010s). In the study overall: The samples were obtained from ITN030ST, a randomized trial that attempted immunosuppression withdrawal within 2 years after liver transplantation. Blood samples were collected pre-transplant, pre-randomization before withdrawal, and post-randomization after either full withdrawal or failed withdrawal. Third party-reactive TCRbeta sequences from pre-transplant MLRs were also identified as an antigen-independent comparator for donor-reactive sequences. Three of the eight recipients were HCV-positive; the others were transplanted for non-autoimmune, non-viral indications. Donor-reactive T cell clones were identified by TCRbeta sequencing following a pre-transplant mixed lymphocyte reaction and were subsequently tracked in post-transplant blood. Subjects received no induction therapy and standard immunosuppression until randomization at 12-24 months post-transplant. To count as tolerant, a recipient had to stay completely off immunosuppression for at least one year without liver enzymes climbing beyond twice the upper limit of normal. The studied cohort comprised 8 liver transplant recipients, 3 classified as tolerant and 5 as non-tolerant. The paper as a whole reports these results and caveats: A greater decline was seen for donor-reactive sequences than for third party-reactive sequences, suggesting partial antigen-specific deletion unrelated to withdrawal success. In two subjects, low numbers of available donor cells limited the measurable donor-reactive repertoire. In most of the 8 subjects, circulating donor-reactive CD4 TCRbeta sequences decreased significantly after transplant, regardless of tolerance or HCV status. After accounting for repertoire turnover, donor-reactive detection was significantly reduced in 7 of 8 subjects for CD4 and 8 of 8 for CD8. Because of small, heterogeneous patient numbers and non-standardized post-transplant time points, the conclusions were only preliminary. Since no allograft tissue specimens were available, donor-reactive T cells may have migrated into the graft instead of being deleted.

High-throughput TCRbeta CDR3 sequencing of frozen genomic DNA was performed by immunoSEQ, with PCR amplification, mapping, bias correction and internal controls included. The authors' pipeline ran thus. Only productive rearrangements were retained, with each unique TCRbeta sequence defined by its CDR3 nucleotide sequence together with its V and J gene. For a sequence to be called donor-reactive, it needed a frequency of at least 0.01% and at least 5-fold expansion in CFSE-low cells compared with unstimulated pre-transplant cells. Minimum frequency thresholds were set for each subject based on the unstimulated sample with the lowest template count, ensuring at least 90% detection power. Repertoire turnover was measured by Jensen-Shannon divergence between the top 1000 TCRbeta sequences post- and pre-transplant. Changes in detection of donor-reactive sequences were assessed with two-sided Fisher's exact tests. As stored in TCRdb, this immuneACCESS dataset retains in-frame rearrangements with V and J assigned. A fraction of the clones does not appear; measured against another copy, unresolved V genes explain less than half of the discrepancy, and the remainder lacks a known reason. Clonal size and the V and J genes are those of that table, whereas D and trimming came from the DNA. The sample table lists 85,000 to 130,000 clones, approximately 78% of them with a count of one. Of the sample, approximately 0.99% is held by the ten largest clones.

Taken with the paper, the label for time point translates to: pre-transplant. Thawed unstimulated PBMCs were stained for CD3, CD4 and CD8 and FACS-sorted into CD3+CD4+ and CD3+CD8+ populations. Each of the 8 studied subjects was randomized to immunosuppression withdrawal. The Qiagen DNeasy Blood and Tissue Kit was used for genomic DNA isolation. Trimming accounts for 2 bases at V and 0 bases at J, while the number of junction bases matched to no gene is 8. The CDR3 sequence holds 18 residues, the cysteine and phenylalanine included. Only the CDR3 region is kept as DNA, spanning 54 bases read in frame from base 1. CDR1 and CDR2 were assigned from the germline V gene as SGHTA and FQGNSA. On this clone: No antigen is known for it. No clone much larger than this one lies a single base away; base qualities are absent.

In this chain, TRBV7-2 is recombined with TRBJ2-3, with 10 middle bases fitting TRBD2. Sequences were derived from CD4+ T cells from blood, sampled before liver transplant. The receptor was derived from a human donor who received a liver transplant. The nucleotide sequence reads as follows: TGTGCCAGCAGCTTATTTGGGACTAGCGTTTCTAGCACAGATACGCAGTATTTT. This is translated as CASSLFGTSVSSTDTQYF.